These 31 T cell receptor beta chains share one sample of origin, sequenced in a study of blood T cells in healthy people across ages. Combining a sample-barcoded 5' primer with a J-beta primer mix, a second PCR ran for roughly 6 to 11 cycles. TCRdb itself ran the 5' RACE reads through MiXCR, one entry per CDR3 protein. The data show 850,000 to 950,000 distinct CDR3 sequences, more than 25% seen once. Sequencing input: blood. The receptors originated from an elderly woman in good health.

The table lists this clonotype with many counts. A junction end diverges from the germline sequence, so it may reflect a read error. This chain joins TRBV5-1 and TRBJ2-6; D assignment may be TRBD1 or TRBD2 (5 bases each). The germline CDR1 and CDR2 sequences are SGHRS and YFSETQ. The CDR3 sequence is 16 residues long. This CDR3 reads CASSLGQGAGANVLTF. In DNA form, the CDR3 reads TGTGCCAGCAGCTTAGGGCAGGGAGCTGGGGCCAACGTCCTGACTTTC.

A note on this clonotype: One base away lies a much larger clone, so this may be a sequencing read error. The CDR3 ends on some other residue instead of the conserved phenylalanine or tryptophan, so this is likely a read error. J is TRBJ2-5 and V is TRBV11-3; 7 bases line up with TRBD1. The V gene's germline CDR1 is SGHNT and CDR2 YENEEA. V trimming: 3 bases; J trimming: 3 bases; junction bases outside the gene matches: 10. CDR3 length: 16 amino acids. DNA of the CDR3: TGTGCCAGCAGCTTCCGAGGGGCAGGGGGAAAAGAGACCCAGTACTGC. Its translation: CASSFRGAGGKETQYC.

V usage is TRBV6-4 and J usage is TRBJ2-3, with 7 bases lining up with TRBD2. V was clipped by 4 bases and J by 0 bases; unmatched bases: 13. CDR3 length: 18 amino acids. The germline V gene encodes CDR1 MRHNA and CDR2 SNTAGT. CDR3 nucleotide sequence: TGTGCCAGCAGTGGCTCGAGGCGTAGCGGGTCTAGCACAGATACGCAGTATTTT. Its translation is CASSGSRRSGSSTDTQYF.

Ten or more counts support this clonotype. This chain links TRBV30 with TRBJ2-5; 8 nucleotides align to TRBD1. J gave up 3 bases and V 0 bases, and 3 bases lay outside the gene matches. This CDR3 is 14 amino acids long. Germline V gives CDR1 GTSNPN, CDR2 SVGIG (reference sequence). The CDR3 sequence: CAWSVKGQEETQYF. CDR3 sequence (DNA): TGTGCCTGGAGTGTAAAGGGACAGGAAGAGACCCAGTACTTC.

The table lists this clonotype with many counts. The genes are TRBV29-1 and TRBJ2-4, with TRBD1 matching over 7 bases. This CDR3 contains 15 residues. V lost 1 base and J lost 1; bases outside the gene matches: 4. Germline CDR1 reads SQVTM; CDR2 reads ANQGSEA. CDR3 residues: CSVEVTGTAKNIQYF. CDR3 bases: TGCAGCGTTGAAGTGACAGGGACGGCCAAAAACATTCAGTACTTC.

This clonotype occurred many times. V usage is TRBV3-1 and J usage is TRBJ2-2; either TRBD1 or TRBD2 may supply D (6 bases each). Germline V lookup: CDR1 LGHDT, CDR2 YNNKEL (reference sequence). The CDR3 has 15 residues. V gave up 4 bases and J gave up 4 bases, with 13 bases separating them. The CDR3, as DNA: TGTGCCAGCAGCCCCGAGGGGGGCGGCACCGGGGAGCTGTTTTTT. Translating it yields CASSPEGGGTGELFF.

This clonotype showed up many times. Since a much larger clone is just one base distant, this may be a read error. This chain connects TRBV5-1 to TRBJ2-1; 8 nucleotides line up with TRBD1. Germline V lookup: CDR1 SGHRS, CDR2 YFSETQ. The V segment lost 0 bases and the J segment 7 bases; nucleotides outside the gene matches: 9. This CDR3 has 16 amino acids. This CDR3 reads CASSLVWAGGGNEQFF. The CDR3 nucleotides are TGCGCCAGCAGCTTGGTTTGGGCAGGGGGCGGGAATGAGCAGTTCTTC.

This clonotype was found a few times. The chain is built from TRBV6-2 or TRBV6-3 and TRBJ1-5, with D possibly being TRBD1 (5 bases). V lost 5 bases and J 7 bases, leaving 12 bases between the germline ends. The CDR3 contains 13 residues. The germline V gene has CDR1 MNHEY and CDR2 SVGEGT. In nucleotides, the CDR3 is TGTGCCAGCAGTCCTATGGGGACCCAGCCCCAGCATTTT. Protein product: CASSPMGTQPQHF.

This clonotype was seen at least ten times. DNA of the CDR3: TGCAGTGCCCCTAGCGGTGGCCGCACAGATACGCAGTATTTT. Protein sequence: CSAPSGGRTDTQYF. The gene calls are TRBV20-1 and TRBJ2-3; 7 bases line up with TRBD2. Germline CDR1 reads DFQATT; CDR2 reads SNEGSKA (reference sequence). This CDR3 is built from 14 residues. The trim removed 6 bases at V and 1 base at J, leaving 7 bases unmatched.

This clonotype was seen ten or more times. V usage is TRBV5-1 and J usage is TRBJ2-3; no clear D gene. V lost 2 bases to trimming and J lost 3 bases, with 4 bases between them. The germline gives CDR1 SGHRS, CDR2 YFSETQ. The CDR3 consists of 12 residues. This CDR3 reads CASSLHTDTQYF. The CDR3 DNA reads as TGCGCCAGCAGCTTACATACAGATACGCAGTATTTT.

V is TRBV30 and J is TRBJ1-1, with D uncertain. Trimming cost V 4 bases and J 7 bases, with 13 bases left between them. The CDR3 sequence is 12 residues long. Germline V gene lookup returns CDR1 GTSNPN and CDR2 SVGIG (reference sequence). The CDR3 sequence is CAWIQVRGEAFF. CDR3 DNA sequence: TGTGCCTGGATCCAGGTGCGGGGTGAAGCTTTCTTT.

This chain uses TRBV29-1 with TRBJ1-1; possibly TRBD1 for D (6 bases). Germline V gene data show CDR1 as SQVTM and CDR2 as ANQGSEA. Trimming cost V 0 bases and J 8 bases, with 16 bases left between them. There are 14 residues in the CDR3. CDR3 in DNA: TGCAGCGTTGAAGAGACGGGACAAAGAGCAGAAGCTTTCTTT. Encoded protein: CSVEETGQRAEAFF.

J is TRBJ1-4 and V is TRBV6-6, with 9 bases identical to TRBD1. The CDR3 contains 14 residues. Trimming cost V 2 bases and J 8 bases; bases outside gene matches: 3. Germline-derived CDR1 and CDR2 are MNHNY and SVGAGI (reference sequence). The CDR3 DNA is TGTGCCAGCAGTTACGGCGACAGGGGGGAAAAACTGTTTTTT. Amino acid sequence: CASSYGDRGEKLFF.

J is TRBJ2-1 and V is TRBV7-2; 16 bases are a match to TRBD2. V gave up 4 bases and J gave up 13 bases; unmatched junction bases: 10. From germline, CDR1 is SGHTA and CDR2 FQGNSA. CDR3 length equals 16 residues. The CDR3 protein is CASSSGLAGGRETQFF. The CDR3 DNA reads as TGTGCCAGCAGCTCGGGACTAGCGGGGGGGCGGGAGACCCAGTTCTTC.

This clonotype was detected ten times or more. This sequence joins TRBV7-9 and TRBJ2-7, with 8 nucleotides matching TRBD1. This CDR3 is built from 15 residues. V dropped 4 bases and J dropped 0; count of bases not matched to a gene: 5. CDR1 is SEHNR, CDR2 FQNEAQ, per germline (reference sequence). The CDR3 DNA reads TGTGCCAGCAGCTACGCCGGGACAGGCTCCTACGAGCAGTACTTC. Translated, it gives CASSYAGTGSYEQYF. The full variable domain, rest sourced from reference TRBV7-9 and TRBJ2-7, is DTGVSQNPRHKITKRGQNVTFRCDPISEHNRLYWYRQTLGQGPEFLTYFQNEAQLEKSRLLSDRFSAERPKGSFSTLEIQRTEQGDSAMYLCASSYAGTGSYEQYFGPGTRLTVT.

This clonotype was observed many times. The chain employs TRBV9 and TRBJ2-1; 13 nucleotides match TRBD2. The V segment lost 4 bases and the J segment 4 bases; nucleotides outside the gene matches: 5. The germline gives CDR1 SGDLS, CDR2 YYNGEE. The CDR3 extends over 16 amino acids. CDR3 DNA sequence: TGTGCCAGCAGCTCTAGGACTAGCGGGGGTTACAATGAGCAGTTCTTC. Its protein is CASSSRTSGGYNEQFF.

In the case of this clonotype: This may be a read error, as it is one base from a much larger clone. This chain links TRBV27 with TRBJ2-3, with D perhaps TRBD2 (5 bases). There are 15 residues in the CDR3. V was cut by 3 bases and J by 0 bases, with 10 bases left in between. Germline loops: CDR1 MNHEY, CDR2 SMNVEV (reference sequence). The CDR3 loop is CASSLWRTSTDTQYF. CDR3 DNA sequence: TGTGCCAGCAGTTTGTGGCGGACTAGCACAGATACGCAGTATTTT.

Many counts were recorded for this clonotype. In DNA form, the CDR3 reads TGTGCCAGCAGTCCGGGCTCCACGAATGGCTACACCTTC. Residues: CASSPGSTNGYTF. This rearrangement joins TRBV7-9 to TRBJ1-2; no definite D call. The V and J ends lost 6 bases and 6 bases respectively, with 14 bases between them. CDR3 length: 13 residues. Germline loops: CDR1 SEHNR, CDR2 FQNEAQ (reference sequence).

The J gene is TRBJ1-3, the V gene TRBV20-1, with D unclear. From germline, CDR1 is DFQATT and CDR2 SNEGSKA (reference sequence). V lost 3 bases and J 7 bases, leaving 13 bases between the germline ends. The CDR3 is 13 amino acids. CDR3: CSASVGRWNTIYF. DNA of the CDR3: TGCAGTGCTAGTGTAGGACGGTGGAACACCATATATTTT.

Only a few counts were recorded for this clonotype. The chain carries TRBV24-1 and TRBJ2-5; 8 nucleotides align to TRBD1. Germline CDR1 is KGHDR and CDR2 is SFDVKD. V was clipped by 1 base and J by 11 bases; unmatched bases: 8. The CDR3 covers 14 residues. The CDR3 is CATSDFPGGNEQYF. In DNA, the CDR3 is TGTGCCACCAGTGATTTCCCAGGGGGCAATGAGCAGTACTTC.

This clonotype turned up a few times. Just one base apart from a much larger clone, this may be a read error. This chain joins TRBV20-1 and TRBJ2-1; 10 bases agree with TRBD1. Germline CDR1 DFQATT, CDR2 SNEGSKA (reference sequence). CDR3 length equals 14 residues. V lost 6 bases and J lost 9; bases outside the gene matches: 11. CDR3 nucleotide sequence: TGCAGTGCCCGACCGGGACAGGGGAGTTTTGAGCAGTTCTTC. Amino acid sequence: CSARPGQGSFEQFF.

To note about this clonotype: A read error may be the cause here, since a much bigger clone is one base away. The CDR3 end shows no conserved phenylalanine or tryptophan, and so a read error is likely. CDR3 nucleotide sequence: TGTGCCAGCAGCCCCCGGGACAGGGATTACAATGAGCAGTTCGTC. Residues: CASSPRDRDYNEQFV. The rearrangement uses TRBV7-9 and TRBJ2-1; 9 bases agree with TRBD1. This CDR3 comprises 15 residues. V lost 5 bases, J lost 4 bases, and 6 bases stayed unmatched. Germline V gives CDR1 SEHNR, CDR2 FQNEAQ (reference sequence).

This clonotype was recorded a few times. The chain links TRBV6-5 to TRBJ2-7, with TRBD1 matching 8 bases. This CDR3 region has 15 residues. V was pared by 2 bases and J by 3 bases, with 6 bases of the junction left unmatched. Germline CDR1 reads MNHEY; CDR2 reads SVGAGI. For the CDR3, the DNA is TGTGCCAGCAGTTACCACCGGACAGGGAACTACGAGCAGTACTTC. It encodes CASSYHRTGNYEQYF.

A word on this clonotype: A much larger clone lies a single base off, so this may be a read error. The J gene is TRBJ2-5, the V gene TRBV20-1; D might be TRBD2 (6 bases). The tail of the sequence fits TRBJ2-1 better, so the J call may be wrong. Germline values: CDR1 DFQATT, CDR2 SNEGSKA (reference sequence). The CDR3 loop spans 15 amino acids. CDR3 sequence reads: CSAIRGTPDLETQFF. CDR3 bases: TGCAGTGCTATCCGCGGGACTCCTGACTTGGAGACCCAGTTCTTC.

The chain joins TRBV12-3 or TRBV12-4 to TRBJ2-5; D is perhaps TRBD1 (5 bases). The CDR3 sequence is 15 residues long. Trimming removed 2 bases at V and 2 bases at J, with 12 bases between. The DNA for the CDR3 is TGTGCCAGCAGTTTATTCTTGGGGCAACAAGAGACCCAGTACTTC. It yields the protein CASSLFLGQQETQYF.

This chain joins TRBV6-1 and TRBJ2-1; no reliable D call. The DNA end is more similar to TRBJ2-7, so the J call may be wrong. This CDR3 comprises 15 residues. Germline V gene sequence: CDR1 MNHNS, CDR2 SASEGT. CDR3 loop: CASNIQGWSYNEQYF. The CDR3 DNA sequence: TGTGCCAGCAACATACAAGGCTGGTCCTACAATGAGCAGTACTTC.

Concerning this clonotype itself: It is likely a read error, because the conserved phenylalanine at the end of the CDR3 is missing. The rearrangement links TRBV18 to TRBJ2-1; 7 nucleotides line up with TRBD1. Looked up from germline, CDR1 is KGHSH and CDR2 is LQKENI. The CDR3 runs 17 residues. Trimming cost V 3 bases and J 5 bases; bases outside gene matches: 13. The CDR3: CASSPGQLHKQNNEQFL. As DNA, the CDR3 is TGTGCCAGCTCACCGGGACAGCTCCATAAACAGAACAATGAGCAGTTCTTA.

This rearrangement joins TRBV27 to TRBJ2-3; D may be TRBD1 (6 bases). The CDR3 spans 16 residues. Germline values: CDR1 MNHEY, CDR2 SMNVEV (reference sequence). V lost 6 bases, J lost 0 bases, and 16 bases lay in between. The CDR3 DNA is TGTGCCAGCAGGGGTTATGGACAGATTAGCACAGATACGCAGTATTTT. Its translation is CASRGYGQISTDTQYF.

This clonotype was detected many times. The chain employs TRBV29-1 and TRBJ1-2, with 10 bases identical to TRBD1. V lost 4 bases, J lost 5 bases, and 1 base stayed unmatched. The germline CDR1 and CDR2 sequences are SQVTM and ANQGSEA. This CDR3 is built from 12 residues. In DNA, the CDR3 is TGCAGCGTTGGGGGACAGGGGTATGGCTACACCTTC. This gives the protein CSVGGQGYGYTF.

The genes are TRBV5-8 and TRBJ2-7; 7 bases match TRBD2. Germline trimming cut 0 bases from V and 4 bases from J; bases unmatched to any gene: 7. The CDR3 is made up of 15 amino acids. The V gene's germline CDR1 is SGHTS and CDR2 YDEGEE. CDR3 bases: TGTGCCAGCAGCTTGGCAGCGGGGCGGGTTTACGAGCAGTACTTC. Protein product: CASSLAAGRVYEQYF.

This clonotype was recorded many times. The chain couples TRBV20-1 to TRBJ2-5; no firm D call. CDR1 and CDR2 from the germline V gene are DFQATT and SNEGSKA (reference sequence). V was cut by 5 bases and J by 1 base, with 8 bases left in between. This CDR3 is 12 amino acids long. This chain's CDR3 is CSAGNTQETQYF. As DNA, the CDR3 is TGCAGTGCTGGGAATACCCAAGAGACCCAGTACTTC.